Listed below are T cell receptor beta chains from one sample, sequenced in a study of Ad26.COV2.S vaccination and SARS-CoV-2 variants. Sequencing was performed with immunoSEQ multiplex PCR; in TCRdb, only in-frame clones are kept and a portion is missing. The sample yields about 400,000 clones, about 88% seen once. Specimen: peripheral blood, collected in a trial of Ad26.COV2.S vaccine versus placebo. The receptors stem from a person between 18 and 65 years old who received the Ad26.COV2.S COVID-19 vaccine or a placebo. CDR3s include the opening cysteine and the closing phenylalanine or tryptophan. A D gene is named only where the DNA matches it firmly. Not all rows give a size; the values are once, few, many and, for expanded clones, a class.

d_gene: TRBD2; abundance: once; v_gene: TRBV5-4; j_gene: TRBJ2-3; CDR3aa: CASSFGGGNTDTQYF; CDR3nt: TGTGCCAGCAGCTTTGGCGGGGGAAACACAGATACGCAGTATTTT
d_gene: TRBD1; abundance: .; v_gene: TRBV6-2/TRBV6-3; j_gene: TRBJ1-2; CDR3aa: CASSYGTVYGYTF; CDR3nt: TGTGCCAGCAGTTACGGGACAGTCTATGGCTACACCTTC
d_gene: TRBD1; abundance: .; v_gene: TRBV27; j_gene: TRBJ1-6; CDR3aa: CASTRTGGFSPLHF; CDR3nt: TGTGCCAGCACCAGGACAGGGGGCTTTTCACCCCTCCACTTT
d_gene: .; abundance: once; v_gene: TRBV2; j_gene: TRBJ2-3; CDR3aa: CASSGLDADTQYF; CDR3nt: TGTGCCAGCAGTGGCCTAGATGCAGATACGCAGTATTTT
d_gene: TRBD1; abundance: few; v_gene: TRBV5-1; j_gene: TRBJ2-7; CDR3aa: CASSLGDRGYEQYF; CDR3nt: TGCGCCAGCAGCTTGGGGGACAGGGGGTACGAGCAGTACTTC
d_gene: TRBD2; abundance: .; v_gene: TRBV12-5; j_gene: TRBJ2-2; CDR3aa: CASGLGVQRGGYVAGELFF; CDR3nt: TGTGCTAGTGGTTTGGGGGTGCAGCGGGGAGGCTATGTGGCCGGGGAGCTGTTTTTT
d_gene: TRBD2; abundance: .; v_gene: TRBV5-1; j_gene: TRBJ2-3; CDR3aa: CASSLGGGAADTQYF; CDR3nt: TGCGCCAGCAGCTTGGGCGGGGGGGCGGCAGATACGCAGTATTTT
d_gene: .; abundance: .; v_gene: TRBV6-5; j_gene: TRBJ1-6; CDR3aa: CASSYSGNSPLHF; CDR3nt: TGTGCCAGCAGTTACTCTGGGAATTCACCCCTCCACTTT
d_gene: .; abundance: .; v_gene: TRBV30; j_gene: TRBJ2-7; CDR3aa: CAWSLNAGDEQYF; CDR3nt: TGTGCCTGGAGCCTAAACGCAGGGGACGAGCAGTACTTC
d_gene: .; abundance: .; v_gene: TRBV7-9; j_gene: TRBJ2-6; CDR3aa: CASNHPTGTSRGANVLTF; CDR3nt: TGTGCCAGCAACCATCCGACTGGGACGTCGAGAGGGGCCAACGTCCTGACTTTC